The 8 T cell receptor beta chains given below trace back to one sample, sequenced in a study of blood T cell repertoires in COVID-19. The assay was immunoSEQ multiplex PCR, and TCRdb's table has in-frame clones only and misses some. The data contain over 250,000 clones, roughly nine tenths of them singletons. Sequenced: PBMCs or T cells enriched from blood (not recorded which). These receptors all come from a woman younger than 35 who had recovered from COVID-19.

The gene calls are TRBV6-5 and TRBJ2-7; D call uncertain. The germline gives CDR1 MNHEY, CDR2 SVGAGI. This CDR3 is 13 amino acids long. The V end was cut by 6 bases, the J end by 3 bases, with 12 bases between. The chain's CDR3 is CASSQTQYYEQYF. CDR3 nucleotide sequence: TGTGCCAGCAGCCAAACACAATACTACGAGCAGTACTTC.

The chain uses TRBV7-9 and TRBJ2-3, with D tentatively TRBD2 (5 bases). V was pared by 1 base and J by 2 bases, with 7 bases between. Germline CDR1 reads SEHNR; CDR2 reads FQNEAQ (reference sequence). This CDR3 has 14 amino acids. CDR3 nucleotides: TGTGCCAGCAGCTTAGGGACTCCCACAGATACGCAGTATTTT. Translation gives CASSLGTPTDTQYF.

The J gene is TRBJ2-3, the V gene TRBV4-2; D is perhaps TRBD1 (5 bases). The CDR3 has 13 residues. The V gene lost 3 bases and the J gene lost 6 bases, with 10 bases spanning the gap. CDR1 and CDR2 from the germline V gene are LGHNA and YNFKEQ. CDR3 loop: CASSQVAGDTQYF. CDR3 coding DNA: TGTGCCAGCAGCCAGGTAGCAGGGGATACGCAGTATTTT.

The chain has TRBV9 and TRBJ2-7, with D possibly TRBD1 on 5 matching bases. The CDR3 length is 14 residues. CDR1 and CDR2 from the germline V gene are SGDLS and YYNGEE. Deletions cut 3 bases from V and 0 bases from J, with 10 bases between. The CDR3 region has the DNA TGTGCCAGCAGCGGGCAGGGCAACTCCTACGAGCAGTACTTC. It specifies CASSGQGNSYEQYF.

The chain couples TRBV4-1 to TRBJ2-2; the match to TRBD1 covers 8 bases. V shed 3 bases and J 2 bases; nucleotides not matched to a gene: 14. This CDR3 is 19 amino acids long. CDR1 MGHRA and CDR2 YSYEKL come from the germline V gene. CDR3 sequence (DNA): TGCGCCAGCAGCCAGCCGGACAGGGTCGGTTTGGCTAACACCGGGGAGCTGTTTTTT. It encodes CASSQPDRVGLANTGELFF.

The chain links TRBV21-1 to TRBJ2-5; TRBD1 is the table's D call, not checked against the DNA. TRBV21-1 is deemed a pseudogene. The CDR3 sequence is 19 residues long. CDR3 sequence: CASENPSDKTGPLQETQYF. CDR3 coding DNA: TGTGCCAGCGAAAACCCCAGCGACAAGACAGGTCCCCTCCAAGAGACCCAGTACTTC.

The rearrangement links TRBV3-1 (or the pseudogene TRBV3-2) to TRBJ2-1, with 7 bases identical to TRBD1. Germline lookup yields CDR1 LGHDT and CDR2 YNNKEL (reference sequence). V was pared by 5 bases and J by 0 bases, with 7 bases of the junction left unmatched. The CDR3 runs to 16 residues. This CDR3 reads CASSDQGESSYNEQFF. The CDR3, as DNA: TGTGCCAGCAGCGACCAGGGGGAGAGCTCCTACAATGAGCAGTTCTTC.

This chain joins TRBV29-1 and TRBJ1-5; D may be TRBD1 (5 bases). V dropped 6 bases and J dropped 4 bases, with 10 bases sitting between them. CDR3 length: 12 amino acids. Germline V lookup: CDR1 SQVTM, CDR2 ANQGSEA. The CDR3 bases are TGCAGCGTCGGGGGAAGTAATCAGCCCCAGCATTTT. Translating gives CSVGGSNQPQHF.